This entry lists 17 T cell receptor beta chains sequenced from one sample in a study of cytomegalovirus exposure and HLA in healthy donors (dated by TCRdb to about 2017). Library preparation was by the immunoSEQ multiplex PCR assay. The multiplex PCR relied on a mix of 60 forward primers for TCR Vbeta segments and 13 reverse primers for TCR Jbeta segments. The table was pulled from immuneACCESS by TCRdb, which kept in-frame rearrangements only. Such tables lose some clones; where checked, under half of the loss comes from unresolved V genes, and the rest has no known cause. Here the sample has around 210,000 clones; more than 70% occur a single time. The ten largest clonotypes hold roughly 0.45% of the sample. The sequenced material came from PBMCs. These receptors were collected from a boy between 5 and 17 years old in good health and CMV-seronegative.

CDR3 sequence reads: CASSPHSYEQYF. CDR3 DNA sequence: TGTGCCAGCAGCCCCCATTCCTACGAGCAGTACTTC. The chain has TRBV11-3 and TRBJ2-7; D not resolved. Per the germline V gene, CDR1 is SGHNT and CDR2 is YENEEA. The CDR3 length is 12 residues. Trimming removed 5 bases from V and 1 base from J, with 6 bases in between.

The CDR3 sequence is CASSRRRGTAIMNTEAFF. CDR3 DNA: TGTGCCAGCAGCCGTCGAAGGGGAACAGCCATTATGAACACTGAAGCTTTCTTT. The J gene is TRBJ1-1, the V gene TRBV7-8, with D perhaps matching TRBD1 (5 bases). Trimming stripped 5 bases from V and 0 bases from J, with 22 bases between. The CDR3 totals 18 residues. Germline V gives CDR1 SGHVS, CDR2 FQNEAQ.

V is TRBV28 and J is TRBJ2-1; 7 positions agree with TRBD2. V dropped 5 bases and J dropped 4; count of bases not matched to a gene: 14. This CDR3 has 17 residues. The V gene's germline CDR1 is MDHEN and CDR2 SYDVKM. In DNA form, the CDR3 reads TGTGCCAGCAGTCCCAGAGGACTAGTCCGAAATTACAATGAGCAGTTCTTC. Its translation: CASSPRGLVRNYNEQFF.

This chain connects TRBV14 to TRBJ2-7, with TRBD1 matching over 8 bases. There are 14 residues in the CDR3. Germline V gene sequence: CDR1 SGHDN, CDR2 FVKESK. J was trimmed by 1 base and V by 4 bases; bases with no gene match: 3. CDR3 residues: CASSLRDRSYEQYF. CDR3 bases: TGTGCCAGCAGCCTACGGGACAGGTCCTACGAGCAGTACTTC.

In DNA form, the CDR3 reads TGTGCCTGGAGCATACAGGGATCTCGGGAGACCCAGTACTTC. Translation gives CAWSIQGSRETQYF. The V gene is TRBV30, the J gene TRBJ2-5, with D possibly being TRBD1 (6 bases). CDR1 GTSNPN and CDR2 SVGIG come from the germline V gene (reference sequence). The CDR3 has 14 amino acids. V lost 3 bases and J lost 5, with 16 bases in between.

V and J are TRBV27 and TRBJ1-5; TRBD1 matches 7 bases. Germline V CDR1 and CDR2: MNHEY, SMNVEV (reference sequence). CDR3 length: 16 residues. V was clipped by 4 bases and J by 4 bases; unmatched bases: 10. The CDR3 reads CASSSYPGQANQPQHF. CDR3 DNA: TGTGCCAGCAGTTCGTATCCCGGACAGGCAAATCAGCCCCAGCATTTT.

For this clone: No conserved phenylalanine or tryptophan is present at the end of the CDR3, so a read error is the likely explanation. The V and J genes are TRBV5-1 and TRBJ1-6; 9 bases map to TRBD1. The V segment lost 1 base and the J segment 7 bases; nucleotides outside the gene matches: 3. Germline loops: CDR1 SGHRS, CDR2 YFSETQ. The CDR3 has 15 amino acids. The DNA for the CDR3 is TGCGCCAGCAGCTTGACAGGGGGCGGGAATTCACCCCTCCACTCT. The encoded protein is CASSLTGGGNSPLHS.

The rearrangement joins TRBV19 to TRBJ1-1; D gene uncertain. Deletions cut 5 bases from V and 5 bases from J, with 3 bases between. The V gene's germline CDR1 is LNHDA and CDR2 SQIVND (reference sequence). CDR3 length: 10 amino acids. CDR3 sequence (DNA): TGTGCCAGTAGTTCAACTGAAGCTTTCTTT. This sequence encodes CASSSTEAFF. The whole variable domain, filled in from reference TRBV19 and TRBJ1-1, reads DGGITQSPKYLFRKEGQNVTLSCEQNLNHDAMYWYRQDPGQGLRLIYYSQIVNDFQKGDIAEGYSVSREKKESFPLTVTSAQKNPTAFYLCASSSTEAFFGQGTRLTVV.

The V call is TRBV10-1, the J call TRBJ2-2; maybe TRBD1 (6 bases). The V gene's germline CDR1 is WNHNN and CDR2 SYGVQD (reference sequence). V lost 4 bases to trimming and J lost 4 bases, with 7 bases between them. The CDR3 sequence is 13 residues long. This CDR3 reads CASSVQGTGELFF. The DNA for the CDR3 is TGCGCCAGCAGTGTACAGGGCACCGGGGAGCTGTTTTTT.

This clone was detected only a few times. The chain couples TRBV6-1 to TRBJ2-7; a weak D match, TRBD1 (7 bases). Germline V CDR1 and CDR2: MNHNS, SASEGT. The V and J ends lost 8 bases and 3 bases respectively, with 8 bases between them. CDR3 length: 11 residues. In nucleotides, the CDR3 is TGTGCCAGCCAGGGGGGCTACGAGCAGTACTTC. This codes for CASQGGYEQYF.

The chain employs TRBV5-6 and TRBJ1-4; 7 nucleotides match TRBD1. The V segment lost 4 bases and the J segment 6 bases; nucleotides outside the gene matches: 6. CDR1 is SGHDT and CDR2 is YYEEEE in the germline V gene. The CDR3 is 14 residues long. The CDR3 DNA sequence: TGTGCCAGCAGCCTCCACAGGGGTGATGAAAAACTGTTTTTT. It yields the protein CASSLHRGDEKLFF.

The J gene is TRBJ1-4, the V gene TRBV11-3; 9 positions match TRBD1. CDR1 is SGHNT, CDR2 YENEEA, per germline. The V gene end was trimmed by 5 bases and the J gene end by 8 bases; junction bases not matched to a gene: 9. The CDR3 extends over 15 amino acids. As DNA, the CDR3 is TGTGCCAGCAGCGTCCGGGGACAGGGCGGAGAAAAACTGTTTTTT. Amino acids: CASSVRGQGGEKLFF.

This chain uses TRBV9 with TRBJ1-1; D perhaps matches TRBD1 (5 bases). The CDR3 totals 13 residues. From germline, CDR1 is SGDLS and CDR2 YYNGEE. V shed 1 base and J shed 3 bases, with 7 bases lying between them. As DNA, the CDR3 is TGTGCCAGCAGCGTAAGGGGCTACACTGAAGCTTTCTTT. Protein sequence: CASSVRGYTEAFF. The full variable domain, rest sourced from reference TRBV9 and TRBJ1-1, is DSGVTQTPKHLITATGQRVTLRCSPRSGDLSVYWYQQSLDQGLQFLIQYYNGEERAKGNILERFSAQQFPDLHSELNLSSLELGDSALYFCASSVRGYTEAFFGQGTRLTVV.

The chain recombines TRBV30 with TRBJ1-3; TRBD1 might be the D (6 bases). Germline assignment: CDR1 GTSNPN and CDR2 SVGIG (reference sequence). The CDR3 consists of 14 residues. Trimming took off 1 base at V and 4 bases at J, with 11 bases between the two ends. CDR3 sequence (DNA): TGTGCCTGGAGTGGCGGGGGGCCGGGAAACACCATATATTTT. It is translated as CAWSGGGPGNTIYF.

The chain has TRBV5-1 and TRBJ1-4; no definite D call. CDR3 size: 13 residues. V was cut by 6 bases and J by 4 bases, with 10 bases left in between. The V gene's germline CDR1 is SGHRS and CDR2 YFSETQ. The CDR3 reads CASIRSGNEKLFF. CDR3 bases: TGCGCCAGCATTCGTTCGGGTAATGAAAAACTGTTTTTT.

This chain connects TRBV4-1 to TRBJ2-1; D gene ambiguous. The CDR3 has 18 amino acids. The germline V gene has CDR1 MGHRA and CDR2 YSYEKL. Trimming removed 1 base from V and 4 bases from J, with 20 bases in between. As DNA, the CDR3 is TGCGCCAGCAGCCAAGGGCCCCGAGGTTTTCAGATTTACAATGAGCAGTTCTTC. It codes for CASSQGPRGFQIYNEQFF.

This clone was observed a few times. J is TRBJ2-5 and V is TRBV19; D might be TRBD1 (6 bases). Trimming took off 3 bases at V and 5 bases at J, with 13 bases between the two ends. The CDR3 loop spans 14 amino acids. The germline gives CDR1 LNHDA, CDR2 SQIVND (reference sequence). The CDR3 sequence is CASSIGGQGETQYF. DNA for the CDR3: TGTGCCAGTAGTATTGGGGGCCAAGGGGAGACCCAGTACTTC.